In this sample, the clone carrying this TCR beta chain turned up a few times. V was cut by 0 bases and J by 2 bases, with 5 bases left in between. This CDR3 comprises 13 residues. CDR1 is WNHNN and CDR2 is SYGVQD in the germline V gene (reference sequence). These data come from a study of blood T cell repertoires in COVID-19. About the study: Samples representing acute and convalescent COVID-19 were sourced from the United States, Italy and Spain. The cDNA or gDNA used as material had been derived from T cells, B-cell-depleted T cells, or PBMCs.

In the source study's methods: Reference gene primer amplification gave estimated nucleated cell counts. Measured with immunoSEQ multiplex PCR; TCRdb has only the in-frame clones, and not every one. The D gene and trimming were derived from the DNA, and the V and J assignments and clone size from that table. Here the sample spans 250,000 or so clones, around 86% being singletons. The V call is TRBV10-1, the J call TRBJ2-7, with D possibly TRBD1 on 5 matching bases. The material sequenced was peripheral blood. This TCR was sampled from an older man with acute or convalescent COVID-19. The CDR3 protein is CASSESGAYEQYF. CDR3 in DNA: TGCGCCAGCAGTGAGTCAGGGGCCTACGAGCAGTACTTC.